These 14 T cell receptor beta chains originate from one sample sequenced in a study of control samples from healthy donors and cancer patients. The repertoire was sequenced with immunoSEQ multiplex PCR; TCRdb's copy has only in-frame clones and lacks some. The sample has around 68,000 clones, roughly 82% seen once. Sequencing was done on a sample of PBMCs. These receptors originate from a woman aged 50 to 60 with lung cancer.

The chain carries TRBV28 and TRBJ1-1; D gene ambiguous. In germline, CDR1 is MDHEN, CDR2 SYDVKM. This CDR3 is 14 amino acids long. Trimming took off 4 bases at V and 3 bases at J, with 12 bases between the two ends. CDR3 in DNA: TGTGCCAGCAGTTGGTTGCTGAGGGACACTGAAGCTTTCTTT. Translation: CASSWLLRDTEAFF.

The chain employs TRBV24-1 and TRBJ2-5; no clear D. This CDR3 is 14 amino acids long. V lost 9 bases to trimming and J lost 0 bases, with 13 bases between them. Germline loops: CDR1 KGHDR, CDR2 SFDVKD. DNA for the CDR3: TGTGCCACCGCCTCAAACCTGTACCAAGAGACCCAGTACTTC. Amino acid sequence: CATASNLYQETQYF.

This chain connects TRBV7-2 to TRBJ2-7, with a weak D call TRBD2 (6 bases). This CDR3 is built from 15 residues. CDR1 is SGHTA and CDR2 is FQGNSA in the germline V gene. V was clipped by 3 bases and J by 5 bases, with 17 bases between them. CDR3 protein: CASSFRRLDTHEQYF. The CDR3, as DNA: TGTGCCAGCAGCTTTCGAAGACTAGACACCCACGAGCAGTACTTC.

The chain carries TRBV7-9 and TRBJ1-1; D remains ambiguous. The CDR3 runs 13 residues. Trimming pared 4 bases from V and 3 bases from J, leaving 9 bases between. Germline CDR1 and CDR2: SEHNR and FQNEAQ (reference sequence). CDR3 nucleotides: TGTGCCAGCAGCTCCCAGGTGTACACTGAAGCTTTCTTT. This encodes CASSSQVYTEAFF.

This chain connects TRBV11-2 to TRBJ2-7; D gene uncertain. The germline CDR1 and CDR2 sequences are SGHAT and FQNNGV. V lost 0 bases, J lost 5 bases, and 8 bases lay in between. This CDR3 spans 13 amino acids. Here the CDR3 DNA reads TGTGCCAGCAGCTTAGATCGACCGAACGAGCAGTACTTC. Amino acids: CASSLDRPNEQYF.

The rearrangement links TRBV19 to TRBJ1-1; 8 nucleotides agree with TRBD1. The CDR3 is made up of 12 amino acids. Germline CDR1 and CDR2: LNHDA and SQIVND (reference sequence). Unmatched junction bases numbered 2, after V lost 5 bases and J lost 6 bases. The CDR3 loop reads CASSSGGPEAFF. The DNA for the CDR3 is TGTGCCAGTAGTTCAGGGGGCCCTGAAGCTTTCTTT.

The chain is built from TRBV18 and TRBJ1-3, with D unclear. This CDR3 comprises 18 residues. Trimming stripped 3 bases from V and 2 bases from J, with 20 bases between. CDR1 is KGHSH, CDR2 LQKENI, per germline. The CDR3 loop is CASSPTPRQSRTGNTIYF. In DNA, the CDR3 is TGTGCCAGCTCACCCACGCCTCGGCAGTCGAGGACTGGAAACACCATATATTTT.

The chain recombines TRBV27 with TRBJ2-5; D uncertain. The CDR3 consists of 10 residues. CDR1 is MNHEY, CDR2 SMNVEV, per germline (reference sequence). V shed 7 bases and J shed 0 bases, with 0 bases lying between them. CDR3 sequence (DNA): TGTGCCAGCAACCAAGAGACCCAGTACTTC. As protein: CASNQETQYF.

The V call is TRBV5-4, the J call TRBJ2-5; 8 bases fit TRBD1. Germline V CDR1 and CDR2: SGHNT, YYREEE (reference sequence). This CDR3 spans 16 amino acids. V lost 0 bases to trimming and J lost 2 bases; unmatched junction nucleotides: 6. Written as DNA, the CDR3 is TGTGCCAGCAGCTTGGAGGCAGGGGGCTGGCAAGAGACCCAGTACTTC. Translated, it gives CASSLEAGGWQETQYF.

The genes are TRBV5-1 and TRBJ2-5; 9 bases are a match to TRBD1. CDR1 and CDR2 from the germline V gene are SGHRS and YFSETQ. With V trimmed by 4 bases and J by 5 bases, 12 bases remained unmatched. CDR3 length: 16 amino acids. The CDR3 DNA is TGCGCCAGCAGCCCGACGGGGGGACAGGGACGGGAGACCCAGTACTTC. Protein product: CASSPTGGQGRETQYF.

In nucleotides, the CDR3 is TGCGCCAGCAGCCGCGAGGACGGGACTAACTATGGCTACACCTTC. Protein sequence: CASSREDGTNYGYTF. The gene calls are TRBV5-1 and TRBJ1-2, with D uncertain. The V end lost 4 bases, the J end lost 0 bases, and 13 bases lay between the germline ends. The CDR3 length is 15 residues. Germline V gene lookup returns CDR1 SGHRS and CDR2 YFSETQ.

The CDR3: CASSNTGTGEETQYF. The CDR3 bases are TGCGCCAGCAGCAATACCGGGACAGGGGAAGAGACCCAGTACTTC. The chain is built from TRBV5-1 and TRBJ2-5; 10 positions match TRBD1. Trimming at V came to 4 bases and at J to 3 bases, leaving 6 bases not matched to a gene. Looked up from germline, CDR1 is SGHRS and CDR2 is YFSETQ. This CDR3 has 15 amino acids. Combining the CDR3 with reference TRBV5-1 and TRBJ2-5 gives the whole variable domain KAGVTQTPRYLIKTRGQQVTLSCSPISGHRSVSWYQQTPGQGLQFLFEYFSETQRNKGNFPGRFSGRQFSNSRSEMNVSTLELGDSALYLCASSNTGTGEETQYFGPGTRLLVL.

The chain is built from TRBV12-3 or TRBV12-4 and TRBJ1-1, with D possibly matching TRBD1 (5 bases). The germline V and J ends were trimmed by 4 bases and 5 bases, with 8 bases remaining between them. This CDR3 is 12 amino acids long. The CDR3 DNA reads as TGTGCCAGCAGTTGGGGCGTTACTGAAGCTTTCTTT. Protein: CASSWGVTEAFF.

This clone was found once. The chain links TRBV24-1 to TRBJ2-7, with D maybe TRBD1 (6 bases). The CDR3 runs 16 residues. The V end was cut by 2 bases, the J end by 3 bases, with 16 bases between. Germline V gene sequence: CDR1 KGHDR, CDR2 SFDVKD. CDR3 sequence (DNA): TGTGCCACCAGTGATTCGGTCCCGGGACACATCTACGAGCAGTACTTC. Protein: CATSDSVPGHIYEQYF.